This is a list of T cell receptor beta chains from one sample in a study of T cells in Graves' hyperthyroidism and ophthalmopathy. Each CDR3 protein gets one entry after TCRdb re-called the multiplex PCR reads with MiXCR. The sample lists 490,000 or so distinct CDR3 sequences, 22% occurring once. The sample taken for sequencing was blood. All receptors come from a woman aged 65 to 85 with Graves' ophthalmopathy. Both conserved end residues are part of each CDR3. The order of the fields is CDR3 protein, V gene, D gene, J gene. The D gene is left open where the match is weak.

CDR3 protein: CASSPGGTYYEQYF
V gene: TRBV9
D gene: NA
J gene: TRBJ2-7

CDR3 protein: CATVAGGPRDTQYF
V gene: TRBV15
D gene: TRBD2
J gene: TRBJ2-3

CDR3 protein: CASSQVGNHEQYF
V gene: TRBV3-1
D gene: NA
J gene: TRBJ2-7

CDR3 protein: CSATKNTEAFF
V gene: TRBV29-1
D gene: NA
J gene: TRBJ1-1

CDR3 protein: CSAEGRGGSTDTQYF
V gene: TRBV20-1
D gene: NA
J gene: TRBJ2-3

CDR3 protein: CASSYSGRLAGDGHEQYF
V gene: TRBV6-5
D gene: TRBD2
J gene: TRBJ2-7

CDR3 protein: CASSNTRARDRGLSPLHF
V gene: TRBV4-2
D gene: TRBD1
J gene: TRBJ1-6

CDR3 protein: CASSLLGASHEKLFF
V gene: TRBV5-1
D gene: NA
J gene: TRBJ1-4

CDR3 protein: CASSLTTGPGAEAFF
V gene: TRBV6-1
D gene: NA
J gene: TRBJ1-1

CDR3 protein: CATSRGRTDEQFF
V gene: TRBV15
D gene: NA
J gene: TRBJ2-1

CDR3 protein: CASSLDGAGIQETQYF
V gene: TRBV5-1
D gene: NA
J gene: TRBJ2-5

CDR3 protein: CASSLFGTTEYEQFF
V gene: TRBV7-9
D gene: NA
J gene: TRBJ2-1

CDR3 protein: CASSDDMSRWGRNTEAFF
V gene: TRBV10-1
D gene: NA
J gene: TRBJ1-1

CDR3 protein: CASSVAGKGTEAFF
V gene: TRBV9
D gene: NA
J gene: TRBJ1-1

CDR3 protein: CATSTSTSTDTQYF
V gene: TRBV15
D gene: NA
J gene: TRBJ2-3

CDR3 protein: CSARRTGSRQPQHF
V gene: TRBV20-1
D gene: TRBD1
J gene: TRBJ1-5

CDR3 protein: CASSQRRRGYNTEAFF
V gene: TRBV3-1
D gene: NA
J gene: TRBJ1-1

CDR3 protein: CATSDLTPSGRDEQFF
V gene: TRBV24-1
D gene: TRBD2
J gene: TRBJ2-1

CDR3 protein: CASQVGLAGVGEQFF
V gene: TRBV7-2
D gene: TRBD2
J gene: TRBJ2-1

CDR3 protein: CASSEALRGSSYEQYF
V gene: TRBV6-1
D gene: NA
J gene: TRBJ2-7

CDR3 protein: CASSRDRDNEKLFF
V gene: TRBV2
D gene: TRBD1
J gene: TRBJ1-4

CDR3 protein: CASTRDASTDTQYF
V gene: TRBV6-1
D gene: NA
J gene: TRBJ2-3

CDR3 protein: CASSQDLGRARGVTEAFF
V gene: TRBV4-1
D gene: TRBD1
J gene: TRBJ1-1